This T cell receptor beta chain was retrieved from a study of T cells in Graves' hyperthyroidism and ophthalmopathy. The authors deemed Graves' hyperthyroidism stable absent ophthalmopathy progression within 18 months. TCR beta CDR3 region amplification was performed from RNA transcripts. The TCR CDR3 first-round RT-PCR relied on the HTBI primer set. TCRdb fed the multiplex PCR reads into MiXCR, producing one record per CDR3 protein. The sample carries about 200,000 distinct CDR3 sequences, about a sixth recorded once. The length of the CDR3 is 16 residues. Germline V gene sequence: CDR1 DFQATT, CDR2 SNEGSKA (reference sequence). Unmatched junction bases numbered 10, after V lost 4 bases and J lost 5 bases.

This sequence joins TRBV20-1 and TRBJ2-7; TRBD2 agrees at 14 bases. The sequence was collected from a woman aged 45-60 years with Graves' hyperthyroidism. The material sequenced was blood. The CDR3 nucleotides read TGCAGTGCTATACACGGGACTAGCGGGAGTGTGGACGAGCAGTACTTC. As protein: CSAIHGTSGSVDEQYF.